Each of the 18 T cell receptor beta chains below was sequenced from the same sample in a study of PD-1 blockade in classical Hodgkin lymphoma. Following autologous stem cell transplantation, relapse occurred in every patient, and exposure to brentuximab vedotin varied. Clones were read by immunoSEQ multiplex PCR, and TCRdb kept only the in-frame ones, dropping some. The sample shows about 25,000 clones, roughly three quarters of them seen only once. Source: peripheral blood mononuclear cells (PBMCs), taken at baseline. The receptors were gathered from a human donor with classical Hodgkin lymphoma.

CDR3 DNA: TGTGCCAGCAGGAACTATGGCTACACCTTC. The encoded protein is CASRNYGYTF. The chain carries TRBV2 and TRBJ1-2; unclear D gene. The CDR3 length is 10 residues. Trimming shortened V by 6 bases and J by 2 bases, and 1 base separated the two germline ends. Germline V gene sequence: CDR1 SNHLY, CDR2 FYNNEI.

This clone turned up a few times. V and J are TRBV7-2 and TRBJ2-7; D is uncertain. Trimming shortened V by 2 bases and J by 0 bases, and 8 bases separated the two germline ends. Per germline, CDR1 SGHTA and CDR2 FQGNSA. The CDR3 is 14 amino acids. The CDR3 loop is CASSLTSVSYEQYF. The CDR3 nucleotides read TGTGCCAGCAGCTTAACATCGGTCTCCTACGAGCAGTACTTC.

The chain carries TRBV6-6 and TRBJ2-3, with 10 nucleotides matching TRBD1. The J segment lost 5 bases and the V segment lost 5 bases, leaving 10 bases of the junction unmatched. CDR1 and CDR2 (germline): MNHNY, SVGAGI (reference sequence). CDR3 size: 16 residues. The CDR3 bases are TGTGCCAGCAGTCTTCGCCGGGACAGGGGTCAAGATACGCAGTATTTT. This codes for CASSLRRDRGQDTQYF.

This sequence joins TRBV5-1 and TRBJ2-1, with D maybe TRBD1 (6 bases). The V end was cut by 0 bases, the J end by 3 bases, with 19 bases between. In germline, CDR1 is SGHRS, CDR2 YFSETQ. CDR3 size: 18 residues. For the CDR3, the DNA is TGCGCCAGCAGCTTGGCTGGACAGATTCTAAATTACTACAATGAGCAGTTCTTC. Translated: CASSLAGQILNYYNEQFF. Full variable domain (remainder filled in from reference TRBV5-1 and TRBJ2-1): KAGVTQTPRYLIKTRGQQVTLSCSPISGHRSVSWYQQTPGQGLQFLFEYFSETQRNKGNFPGRFSGRQFSNSRSEMNVSTLELGDSALYLCASSLAGQILNYYNEQFFGPGTRLTVL.

The sample holds one count of this clone. The V call is TRBV10-2, the J call TRBJ1-4; TRBD1 is a possible D gene (6 bases). The CDR3 has 15 residues. CDR1 is WSHSY and CDR2 is SAAADI in the germline V gene. Trimming stripped 5 bases from V and 4 bases from J, with 14 bases between. This chain's CDR3 is CASSKRTAFNEKLFF. The CDR3 bases are TGCGCCAGCAGTAAAAGGACAGCTTTTAATGAAAAACTGTTTTTT.

The chain links TRBV28 to TRBJ1-5, with 9 bases aligning to TRBD1. This CDR3 contains 17 residues. Trimming cost V 6 bases and J 0 bases; bases outside gene matches: 9. The V gene's germline CDR1 is MDHEN and CDR2 SYDVKM. CDR3 nucleotides: TGTGCCAGCAGAGACAGGGGGTTAAGTTATAGCAATCAGCCCCAGCATTTT. The encoded protein is CASRDRGLSYSNQPQHF.

The chain uses TRBV7-6 and TRBJ2-4, with no clear D. Per germline, CDR1 SGHVS and CDR2 FNYEAQ. The CDR3 spans 14 residues. Trimming removed 2 bases from V and 6 bases from J, with 11 bases in between. DNA of the CDR3: TGTGCCAGCAGCTTATCTGGCAGTAGAAACATTCAGTACTTC. As protein: CASSLSGSRNIQYF.

The CDR3 spells CASSGTPGHTEAFF. The CDR3 DNA reads as TGTGCCAGCAGCGGGACACCCGGGCACACTGAAGCTTTCTTT. This chain uses TRBV9 with TRBJ1-1, with D perhaps matching TRBD1 (5 bases). CDR3 size: 14 residues. V shed 3 bases and J shed 3 bases, with 12 bases lying between them. Germline V gene data show CDR1 as SGDLS and CDR2 as YYNGEE.

This clone showed up just once. One end of the junction is discordant with germline, which a read error may explain. CDR3 in DNA: TGTGCCAGCTCGCCAACTAGCGGGGGGGCCCAACAGACCCAGTACTTC. This sequence encodes CASSPTSGGAQQTQYF. This chain joins TRBV18 and TRBJ2-5; 13 bases map to TRBD2. Germline values: CDR1 KGHSH, CDR2 LQKENI. CDR3 length: 16 residues.

The chain links TRBV5-1 to TRBJ2-3; 11 bases fit TRBD2. The CDR3 consists of 14 residues. Germline CDR1 reads SGHRS; CDR2 reads YFSETQ. The trim removed 6 bases at V and 4 bases at J, leaving 4 bases unmatched. CDR3 coding DNA: TGCGCCAGCAACTTAGCGGGGGGGCCAGATACGCAGTATTTT. This gives the protein CASNLAGGPDTQYF.

The chain has TRBV6-6 and TRBJ2-3; TRBD1 matches 9 bases. Germline V lookup: CDR1 MNHNY, CDR2 SVGAGI (reference sequence). V dropped 5 bases and J dropped 0; count of bases not matched to a gene: 3. CDR3 length equals 15 residues. CDR3 sequence: CASSKGQGSTDTQYF. DNA for the CDR3: TGTGCCAGCAGTAAGGGACAGGGAAGCACAGATACGCAGTATTTT.

This clone was found once. The V call is TRBV18, the J call TRBJ2-3; unclear D gene. Germline CDR1 reads KGHSH; CDR2 reads LQKENI. The CDR3 extends over 16 amino acids. Between the trimmed V and J ends, which lost 1 base and 6 bases, there was a span of 17 bases. The CDR3 sequence: CASSPRPVNPSDTQYF. The CDR3 coding sequence is TGTGCCAGCTCACCACGTCCGGTCAATCCGAGCGATACGCAGTATTTT.

The rearrangement joins TRBV2 to TRBJ1-5, with D perhaps matching TRBD1 (5 bases). The germline V gene has CDR1 SNHLY and CDR2 FYNNEI. The V end lost 6 bases, the J end lost 2 bases, and 14 bases lay between the germline ends. The CDR3 has 15 residues. The CDR3 DNA reads as TGTGCCAGCAGAACTAGGGACCCCGGCAATCAGCCCCAGCATTTT. It codes for CASRTRDPGNQPQHF.

DNA for the CDR3: TGCGCCAGCAGCCCCACCCTTTCTGGAAACACCATATATTTT. It yields the protein CASSPTLSGNTIYF. This chain links TRBV4-3 with TRBJ1-3; D is undetermined. The CDR3 totals 14 residues. Germline lookup yields CDR1 LGHNA and CDR2 YSLEER. V was trimmed by 4 bases and J by 1 base, leaving 8 bases between them.

The rearrangement joins TRBV6-5 to TRBJ2-2; D might be TRBD2 (7 bases). This CDR3 has 13 amino acids. V was shortened by 10 bases and J by 7 bases, with 16 bases between the two germline ends. Germline V gene sequence: CDR1 MNHEY, CDR2 SVGAGI. The CDR3 coding sequence is TGTGCCACCCGGCGGGGGCCCTACGGGGAGCTGTTTTTT. The encoded protein is CATRRGPYGELFF.

This clone was detected only once. The chain joins TRBV28 to TRBJ2-7; D might be TRBD1 or TRBD2, each matching 5 bases. The CDR3 loop spans 14 amino acids. Germline CDR1 MDHEN, CDR2 SYDVKM. Deletions cut 3 bases from V and 2 bases from J, with 11 bases between. CDR3: CASSLVGTAYEQYF. The DNA of the CDR3 is TGTGCCAGCAGTTTGGTAGGGACCGCCTACGAGCAGTACTTC. The variable domain in full, with the rest retrieved from reference TRBV28 and TRBJ2-7, is DVKVTQSSRYLVKRTGEKVFLECVQDMDHENMFWYRQDPGLGLRLIYFSYDVKMKEKGDIPEGYSVSREKKERFSLILESASTNQTSMYLCASSLVGTAYEQYFGPGTRLTVT.

The genes are TRBV2 and TRBJ1-4; 9 bases align to TRBD1. Germline CDR1 is SNHLY and CDR2 is FYNNEI. The CDR3 runs 13 residues. Trimming at V came to 10 bases and at J to 8 bases, leaving 8 bases not matched to a gene. The CDR3 spells CATTGTGIEKLFF. The CDR3 DNA is TGTGCCACAACCGGGACAGGGATCGAAAAACTGTTTTTT.

The DNA of the CDR3 is TGTGCCATCAGTGAGTTAGTGGGATTCACCGGGGAGCTGTTTTTT. It specifies CAISELVGFTGELFF. This rearrangement joins TRBV10-3 to TRBJ2-2; D not certain. The CDR3 contains 15 residues. Trimming stripped 1 base from V and 4 bases from J, with 10 bases between. Per the germline V gene, CDR1 is ENHRY and CDR2 is SYGVKD.